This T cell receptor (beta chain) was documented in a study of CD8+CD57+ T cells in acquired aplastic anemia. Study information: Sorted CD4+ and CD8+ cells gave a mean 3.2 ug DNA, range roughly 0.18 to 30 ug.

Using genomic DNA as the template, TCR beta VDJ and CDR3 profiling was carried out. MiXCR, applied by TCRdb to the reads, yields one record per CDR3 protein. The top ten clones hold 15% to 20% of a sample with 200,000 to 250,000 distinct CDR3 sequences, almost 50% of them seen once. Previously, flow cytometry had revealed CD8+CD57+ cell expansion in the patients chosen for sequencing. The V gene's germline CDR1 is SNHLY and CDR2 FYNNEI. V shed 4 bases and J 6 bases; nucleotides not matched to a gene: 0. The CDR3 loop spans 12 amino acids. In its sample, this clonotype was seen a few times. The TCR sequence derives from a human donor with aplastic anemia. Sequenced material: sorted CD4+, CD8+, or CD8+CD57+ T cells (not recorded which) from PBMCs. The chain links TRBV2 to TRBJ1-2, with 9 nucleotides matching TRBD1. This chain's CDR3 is CASSGDRDGYTF. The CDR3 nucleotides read TGTGCCAGCAGTGGGGACAGGGATGGCTACACCTTC.